Listed here are 15 T cell receptor beta chains from one sample, sequenced in a study of blood T cell repertoires in COVID-19. Clones were sequenced by immunoSEQ multiplex PCR, and TCRdb holds only the in-frame ones, with some missing. The sample includes about 49,000 clones, about 89% of them seen just once. The specimen was peripheral blood. The receptor source for this set is a woman over 75 with COVID-19, enrolled during active disease.

The chain combines TRBV7-3 with TRBJ1-3; the match to TRBD1 covers 7 bases. The CDR3 spans 16 residues. The V gene end was trimmed by 1 base and the J gene end by 4 bases; junction bases not matched to a gene: 7. Germline values: CDR1 SGHTA, CDR2 FQGTGA. The CDR3 region has the DNA TGTGCCAGCAGCTTAAAAGGAGGGGGCACGGGAAACACCATATATTTT. Protein sequence: CASSLKGGGTGNTIYF.

This clone was picked up a small number of times. The CDR3: CASSAGTDSNQPQHF. In DNA, the CDR3 is TGTGCCAGCAGTGCCGGGACAGATAGCAATCAGCCCCAGCATTTT. The chain has TRBV5-8 and TRBJ1-5; TRBD1 matches 7 bases. The CDR3 contains 15 residues. Germline V gene data show CDR1 as SGHTS and CDR2 as YDEGEE. Trimming at V came to 5 bases and at J to 0 bases, leaving 5 bases not matched to a gene.

V is TRBV12-5 and J is TRBJ2-2; D gene ambiguous. Per the germline V gene, CDR1 is LGHNT and CDR2 is FRNRAP. CDR3 size: 14 residues. V gave up 1 base and J gave up 3 bases, with 6 bases separating them. CDR3 DNA: TGTGCTAGTGGTTTGGCGACATACACCGGGGAGCTGTTTTTT. This codes for CASGLATYTGELFF. Looking up the rest from reference TRBV12-5 and TRBJ2-2 gives the full variable domain: DARVTQTPRHKVTEMGQEVTMRCQPILGHNTVFWYRQTMMQGLELLAYFRNRAPLDDSGMPKDRFSAEMPDATLATLKIQPSEPRDSAVYFCASGLATYTGELFFGEGSRLTVL.

V gene TRBV5-5 combines with J gene TRBJ2-7; D may be TRBD1 (5 bases). Germline-derived CDR1 and CDR2 are SGHKS and YYEKEE (reference sequence). Trimming left V 2 bases short and J 5 bases short, with 14 bases between. The CDR3 loop spans 14 amino acids. The CDR3 coding sequence is TGTGCCAGCAGCTTAATCCAGGGCGGCCACGAGCAGTACTTC. This codes for CASSLIQGGHEQYF.

The V call is TRBV7-6, the J call TRBJ1-3, with D perhaps matching TRBD1 (5 bases). In germline, CDR1 is SGHVS, CDR2 FNYEAQ. The CDR3 has 20 amino acids. V was shortened by 2 bases and J by 0 bases, with 23 bases between the two germline ends. The CDR3 DNA follows: TGTGCCAGCAGCTTAAATAGCAGGGTGTCACACTCCAGCTCTGGAAACACCATATATTTT. This gives the protein CASSLNSRVSHSSSGNTIYF.

The CDR3 spells CASCLAGTNTGELFF. For the CDR3, the DNA is TGTGCCAGCTGCCTGGCAGGGACAAACACCGGGGAGCTGTTTTTT. The rearrangement uses TRBV27 and TRBJ2-2, with TRBD1 as a possible D gene (6 bases). Trimming took off 8 bases at V and 2 bases at J, with 15 bases between the two ends. This CDR3 has 15 residues. Germline lookup yields CDR1 MNHEY and CDR2 SMNVEV (reference sequence).

This chain links TRBV27 with TRBJ2-7; the D is unclear. Germline CDR1 MNHEY, CDR2 SMNVEV (reference sequence). This CDR3 region has 14 residues. The ends were cut back, 3 bases at V and 3 bases at J, with 12 bases in the middle. This CDR3 reads CASSFRLGFYEQYF. CDR3 nucleotide sequence: TGTGCCAGCAGTTTCCGGCTGGGCTTCTACGAGCAGTACTTC.

The chain is built from TRBV9 and TRBJ2-7, with D hard to call. This CDR3 has 14 amino acids. Trimming left V 0 bases short and J 3 bases short, with 10 bases between. The germline V gene has CDR1 SGDLS and CDR2 YYNGEE. The CDR3: CASSVGQDNYEQYF. The CDR3, as DNA: TGTGCCAGCAGCGTAGGGCAGGATAACTACGAGCAGTACTTC. The full variable domain, its missing parts supplied by reference TRBV9 and TRBJ2-7, is DSGVTQTPKHLITATGQRVTLRCSPRSGDLSVYWYQQSLDQGLQFLIQYYNGEERAKGNILERFSAQQFPDLHSELNLSSLELGDSALYFCASSVGQDNYEQYFGPGTRLTVT.

The V call is TRBV6-5, the J call TRBJ1-1, with D possibly matching TRBD1 (6 bases). The germline gives CDR1 MNHEY, CDR2 SVGAGI. V was clipped by 2 bases and J by 10 bases, with 17 bases between them. The CDR3 covers 14 residues. CDR3 sequence (DNA): TGTGCCAGCAGTTACAGGGCAGGGGAGAGGGGAGCTTTCTTT. It codes for CASSYRAGERGAFF.

In this sample, this clone turned up once. This chain connects TRBV29-1 to TRBJ2-7; D is unclear. Trimming pared 4 bases from V and 5 bases from J, leaving 24 bases between. Germline CDR1 SQVTM, CDR2 ANQGSEA. This CDR3 has 16 residues. Here the CDR3 DNA reads TGCAGCGTTGCAGACGTATGGGCCTCCACCGGCAACGAGCAGTACTTC. It codes for CSVADVWASTGNEQYF.

The chain couples TRBV18 to TRBJ1-1; weak D call: TRBD1 (5 bases). Germline V lookup: CDR1 KGHSH, CDR2 LQKENI. This CDR3 has 14 residues. Trimming took 3 bases from V and 0 from J, leaving 8 bases between them. The CDR3 sequence: CASSPGGVNTEAFF. The CDR3 nucleotides are TGTGCCAGCTCACCTGGAGGGGTGAACACTGAAGCTTTCTTT.

The genes are TRBV20-1 and TRBJ1-1; 8 bases are a match to TRBD1. Trimming cost V 3 bases and J 8 bases; bases outside gene matches: 5. CDR3 length: 12 residues. Germline lookup yields CDR1 DFQATT and CDR2 SNEGSKA (reference sequence). CDR3 amino acids: CSASQDRAEAFF. The CDR3 bases are TGCAGTGCTAGTCAGGACAGGGCGGAAGCTTTCTTT.

V gene TRBV3-1 (or the pseudogene TRBV3-2) combines with J gene TRBJ2-7; maybe TRBD2 (5 bases). The CDR3 sequence is 12 residues long. V lost 4 bases to trimming and J lost 6 bases, with 10 bases between them. Per germline, CDR1 LGHDT and CDR2 YNNKEL (reference sequence). This CDR3 reads CASSRRESEQYF. The CDR3 DNA sequence: TGTGCCAGCAGCCGACGGGAAAGCGAGCAGTACTTC.

This sequence joins TRBV19 and TRBJ2-7; 7 nucleotides line up with TRBD2. This CDR3 is built from 13 residues. Per germline, CDR1 LNHDA and CDR2 SQIVND (reference sequence). After removal of 6 bases from V and 0 bases from J, the junction contained 2 bases not matched to a gene. The DNA for the CDR3 is TGTGCCAGTAGAGGGACTAACTCCTACGAGCAGTACTTC. Its protein is CASRGTNSYEQYF.

The V gene is TRBV30, the J gene TRBJ1-2, with D possibly being TRBD1 (5 bases). With 5 bases removed from V and 3 bases from J, the gap between germline ends came to 16 bases. This CDR3 spans 14 amino acids. Germline V gene sequence: CDR1 GTSNPN, CDR2 SVGIG (reference sequence). The CDR3 region has the DNA TGTGCCTGGGCCCTGGGGGGGGTGGACTATGGCTACACCTTC. Protein product: CAWALGGVDYGYTF.